Sequencing of this TCR beta chain was carried out in a study of PD-1 blockade in classical Hodgkin lymphoma. The data were produced by immunoSEQ multiplex PCR, yet TCRdb's version contains in-frame clones alone and is incomplete. There are 12,000 or so clones in the sample; around 77% occur only once, and roughly a quarter lies in the top ten. Every one of the patients relapsed after autologous stem cell transplantation (brentuximab vedotin exposure was variable). The clonotype was recovered from a human donor with classical Hodgkin lymphoma. Sequences were derived from peripheral blood mononuclear cells (PBMCs), sampled at baseline.

In DNA form, the CDR3 reads TGTGCCAGCAGTTTGGGGATGAGCCACTACGAGCAGTACTTC. Translation gives CASSLGMSHYEQYF. The chain is built from TRBV27 and TRBJ2-7, with no clear D. The ends were cut back, 3 bases at V and 3 bases at J, with 12 bases in the middle. Germline V gene sequence: CDR1 MNHEY, CDR2 SMNVEV (reference sequence). The CDR3 is 14 residues long.